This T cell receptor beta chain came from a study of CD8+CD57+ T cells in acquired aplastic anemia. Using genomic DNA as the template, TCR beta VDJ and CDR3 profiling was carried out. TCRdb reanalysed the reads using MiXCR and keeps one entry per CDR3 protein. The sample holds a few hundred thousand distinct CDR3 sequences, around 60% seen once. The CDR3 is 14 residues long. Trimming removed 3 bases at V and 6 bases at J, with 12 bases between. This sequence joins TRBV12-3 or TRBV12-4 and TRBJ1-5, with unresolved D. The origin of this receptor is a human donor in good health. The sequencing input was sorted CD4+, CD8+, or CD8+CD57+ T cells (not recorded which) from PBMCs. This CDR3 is CASSFGLLTQPQHF. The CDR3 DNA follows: TGTGCCAGCAGTTTCGGCCTCCTGACTCAGCCCCAGCATTTT.